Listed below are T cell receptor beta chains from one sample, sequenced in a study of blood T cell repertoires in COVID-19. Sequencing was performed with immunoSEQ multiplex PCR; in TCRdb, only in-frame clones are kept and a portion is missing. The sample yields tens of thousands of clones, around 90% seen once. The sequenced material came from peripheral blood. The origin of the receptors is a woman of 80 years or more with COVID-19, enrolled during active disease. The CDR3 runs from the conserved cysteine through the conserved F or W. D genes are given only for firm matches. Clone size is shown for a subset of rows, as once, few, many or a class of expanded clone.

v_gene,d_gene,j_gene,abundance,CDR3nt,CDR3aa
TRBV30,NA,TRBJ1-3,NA,TGTGCCTGGAGTGTCGGTGGTGGCACCATATATTTT,CAWSVGGGTIYF
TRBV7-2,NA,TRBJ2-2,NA,TGTGCCAGCAGCTTAAGGCGGCCGCTTAAGGGGGAGCTGTTTTTT,CASSLRRPLKGELFF
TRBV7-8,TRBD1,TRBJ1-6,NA,TGTGCCAGCAGCTTAGCGGTTGGACAGGGGTATAATTCACCCCTCCACTTT,CASSLAVGQGYNSPLHF
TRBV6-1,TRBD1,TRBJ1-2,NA,TGTGCCAGCAGTGAATTAAGGGACAGCCTGATTTATGGCTACACCTTC,CASSELRDSLIYGYTF
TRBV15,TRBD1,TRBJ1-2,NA,TGTGCCACCAGCCCCGTCCCGGGACAGGGCACCTTC,CATSPVPGQGTF
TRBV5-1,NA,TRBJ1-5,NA,TGCGCCAGCAGCTTGGACGTCGCTCGGGGACAGCCCCAGCATTTT,CASSLDVARGQPQHF
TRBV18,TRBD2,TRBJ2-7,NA,TGTGCCAGCTCACCACGGGGGGGAAGCTCCTACGAGCAGTACTTC,CASSPRGGSSYEQYF
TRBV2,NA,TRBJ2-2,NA,TGTGCCAGCCACCGAGGAGCCCCGAACACCGGGGAGCTGTTTTTT,CASHRGAPNTGELFF
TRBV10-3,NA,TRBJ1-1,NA,TGTGCCATCAGTGATCAGGCGGGGAACACTGAAGCTTTCTTT,CAISDQAGNTEAFF
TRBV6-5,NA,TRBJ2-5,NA,TGTGCCAGCAGTCCCCCGGGATTAGAGACCCAGTACTTC,CASSPPGLETQYF
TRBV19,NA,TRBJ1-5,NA,TGTGCCAGTAGTATAGTTACAGGCTCCCAGCCCCAGCATTTT,CASSIVTGSQPQHF
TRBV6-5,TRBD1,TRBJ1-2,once,TGTGCCAGCAAAGTAGCCGGGACAGGGACGTGGGGCTACACCTTC,CASKVAGTGTWGYTF
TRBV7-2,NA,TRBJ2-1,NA,TGTGCCAGCAGCTTAGTAGGGAGCTCCTACAATGAGCAGTTCTTC,CASSLVGSSYNEQFF
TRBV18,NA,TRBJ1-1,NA,TGTGCCAGCTCACCGTTGATACAGAACACTGAAGCTTTCTTT,CASSPLIQNTEAFF